This is a list of T cell receptor beta chains from one sample in a study of CD4 T cells in relation to SARS-CoV-2 and coronaviruses. These receptors have no identified antigens. TCRdb's table, derived via immunoSEQ multiplex PCR, lists solely in-frame clones and lacks some. The sample lists roughly 20,000 clones; 70% to 80% were seen once. The source material was CD4+ T cells from PBMCs, cultured in vitro. Receptors originate from a human donor in good health. Both conserved end residues are part of each CDR3. The D gene is left open where the match is weak.

TRBV7-4	TRBD1	CASSLGTGGKETQYF
TRBV11-2	TRBD2	CASSFLAGGDTDTQYF
TRBV30	.	CAWKERPYNEQFF
TRBV7-2	.	CASSPYINTEAFF
TRBV10-1	.	CASSEILGSYEQYF
TRBV28	TRBD1	CAITSGTEREKLFF
TRBV6-5	.	CASSYSSQASNSPLHF
TRBV10-3	.	CAISESIGTRGNEQFF
TRBV7-3	.	CASSSLTGELFF
TRBV25-1	.	CASSDAGGVLIYEQYF
TRBV6-1	.	CASSPLFEQYF
TRBV2	.	CASSGSLGEQYF
TRBV7-2	.	CASSLDFPAANTGELFF
TRBV18	TRBD1	CASSPLTGEETQYF
TRBV24-1	TRBD1	CATSGTGFAGELFF
TRBV5-1	.	CASSSERAGSFVGTQYF
TRBV5-4	TRBD1	CASSRKNRDRGPVNTEAFF
TRBV11-2	.	CASSLMRGTETQYF
TRBV5-6	.	CASSLMTNEQFF
TRBV7-3	.	CASSSPDRNYGYTF
TRBV9	.	CASSPGQTTNEKLFF
TRBV10-3	.	CATRPSADYNEQFF
TRBV28	.	CASSLLQGLTDTQYF
TRBV11-2	TRBD2	CASSLEWGAGGPRDTQYF
TRBV6-5	.	CASSSVEGLHYEQYF
TRBV6-5	.	CASKTRGTEAFF
TRBV20-1	.	CSASWGDEQYF
TRBV9	TRBD1	CASSAPRILGQSTDTQYF
TRBV24-1	.	CATSDSGSGQGVNNEQFF
TRBV18	TRBD1	CASSSGQVNTGELFF
TRBV12-3/TRBV12-4	.	CASSFGGYGYTF
TRBV6-1	.	CASSDYSNQPQHF
TRBV7-3	.	CASSRQASDSTDTQYF
TRBV3-1/TRBV3-2	.	CASSHGTTETQYF
TRBV5-4	.	CASSLAGNTGELFF
TRBV19	.	CASSIGPGIYEQYF